Described below is a single T cell receptor (beta chain) sequence and its context. Per the original data handling: Amplification of reference gene primers was used by the study to estimate nucleated cell counts. Assay: immunoSEQ multiplex PCR; the TCRdb copy retains only in-frame clones and omits some. V and J calls and clone size are given by that table; D and trimming were obtained from the DNA. The table has 120,000 or so clones, 90% seen once. This entry is derived from a study of blood T cell repertoires in COVID-19. Looking at the study overall: COVID-19 samples collected from the United States, Italy and Spain covered acute and convalescent phases.

What was sequenced was peripheral blood. This clonotype originated in a man aged 45 to 65 with active COVID-19.

The CDR3 region is CASSLISRERTEQFF. The CDR3 DNA follows: TGTGCCAGCAGCTTAATATCGCGGGAGAGGACTGAGCAGTTCTTC. The rearrangement uses TRBV7-9 and TRBJ2-1; 7 bases agree with TRBD2. Germline lookup yields CDR1 SEHNR and CDR2 FQNEAQ (reference sequence). V trimming: 2 bases; J trimming: 9 bases; junction bases outside the gene matches: 10. The CDR3 runs to 15 residues. Using reference TRBV7-9 and TRBJ2-1 for the parts outside the CDR3, the full variable domain is DTGVSQNPRHKITKRGQNVTFRCDPISEHNRLYWYRQTLGQGPEFLTYFQNEAQLEKSRLLSDRFSAERPKGSFSTLEIQRTEQGDSAMYLCASSLISRERTEQFFGPGTRLTVL.